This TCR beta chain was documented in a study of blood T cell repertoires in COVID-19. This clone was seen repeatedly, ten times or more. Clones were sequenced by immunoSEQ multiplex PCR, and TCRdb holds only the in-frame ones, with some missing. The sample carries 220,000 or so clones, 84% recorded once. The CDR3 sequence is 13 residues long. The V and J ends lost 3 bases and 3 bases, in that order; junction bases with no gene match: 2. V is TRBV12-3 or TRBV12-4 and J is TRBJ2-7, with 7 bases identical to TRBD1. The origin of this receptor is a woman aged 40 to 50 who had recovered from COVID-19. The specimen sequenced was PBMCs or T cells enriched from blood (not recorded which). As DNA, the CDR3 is TGTGCCAGCAGTTTGAGGGACAGCTACGAGCAGTACTTC. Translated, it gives CASSLRDSYEQYF.